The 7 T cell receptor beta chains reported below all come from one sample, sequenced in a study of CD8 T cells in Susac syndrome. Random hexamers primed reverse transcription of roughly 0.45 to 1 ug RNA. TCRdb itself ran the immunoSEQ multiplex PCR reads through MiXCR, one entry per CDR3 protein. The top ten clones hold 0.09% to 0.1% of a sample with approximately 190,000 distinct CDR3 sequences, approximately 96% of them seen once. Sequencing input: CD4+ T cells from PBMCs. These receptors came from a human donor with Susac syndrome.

The CDR3 DNA is TGTGCCACAACCCCCCGGGACAGCGGTAGGGAGCAGTACTTC. The encoded protein is CATTPRDSGREQYF. The rearrangement links TRBV6-2 or TRBV6-3 to TRBJ2-7; 7 bases are a match to TRBD1. Germline V lookup: CDR1 MNHEY, CDR2 SVGEGT. The CDR3 is 14 residues long. V trimming: 10 bases; J trimming: 7 bases; junction bases outside the gene matches: 16.

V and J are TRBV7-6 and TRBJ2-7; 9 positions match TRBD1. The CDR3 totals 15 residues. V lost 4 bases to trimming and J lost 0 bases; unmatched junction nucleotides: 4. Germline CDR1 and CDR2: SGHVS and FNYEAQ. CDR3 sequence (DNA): TGTGCCAGCAGCTCCGGGACAGGGAGCTCCTACGAGCAGTACTTC. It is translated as CASSSGTGSSYEQYF.

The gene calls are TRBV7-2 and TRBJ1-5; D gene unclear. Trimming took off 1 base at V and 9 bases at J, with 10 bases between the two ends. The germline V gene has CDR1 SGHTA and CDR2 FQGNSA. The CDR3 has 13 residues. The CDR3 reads CASSLDRDVPQHF. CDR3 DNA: TGTGCCAGCAGCTTAGATAGGGATGTGCCCCAGCATTTT.

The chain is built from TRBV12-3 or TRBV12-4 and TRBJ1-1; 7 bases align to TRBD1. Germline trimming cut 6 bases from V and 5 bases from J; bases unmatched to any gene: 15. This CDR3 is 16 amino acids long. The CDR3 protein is CASSQMTGRGDTEAFF. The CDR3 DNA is TGTGCCAGCAGCCAGATGACAGGGAGAGGGGATACTGAAGCTTTCTTT.

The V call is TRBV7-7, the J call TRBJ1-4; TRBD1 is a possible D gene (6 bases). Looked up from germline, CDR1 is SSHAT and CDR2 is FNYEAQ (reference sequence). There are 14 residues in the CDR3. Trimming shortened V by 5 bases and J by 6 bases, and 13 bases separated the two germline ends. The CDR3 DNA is TGTGCCAGCAGCGAAACGAGGACAGATGAAAAACTGTTTTTT. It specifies CASSETRTDEKLFF.

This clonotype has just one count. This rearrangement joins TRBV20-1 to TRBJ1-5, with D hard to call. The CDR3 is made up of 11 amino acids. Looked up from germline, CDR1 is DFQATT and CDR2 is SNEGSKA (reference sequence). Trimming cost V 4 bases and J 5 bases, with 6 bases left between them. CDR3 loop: CSATLDQPQHF. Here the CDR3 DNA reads TGCAGTGCTACTTTGGATCAGCCCCAGCATTTT.

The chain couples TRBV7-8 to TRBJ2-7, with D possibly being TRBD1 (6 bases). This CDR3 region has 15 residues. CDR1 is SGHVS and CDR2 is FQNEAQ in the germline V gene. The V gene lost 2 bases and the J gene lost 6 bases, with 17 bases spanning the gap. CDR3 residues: CASSLLTGWGSEQYF. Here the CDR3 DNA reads TGTGCCAGCAGCTTATTAACAGGGTGGGGATCCGAGCAGTACTTC.